This T cell receptor beta chain was identified during a study of T cell repertoires in cytomegalovirus infection. TCRdb re-called the reads with MiXCR, one entry per CDR3 protein. The sample holds fewer than 650,000 distinct CDR3 sequences, 40% seen once. Comments on this clonotype: Its matching antigen is unknown.

CDR1 is MNHNS, CDR2 SASEGT, per germline. The CDR3 totals 14 residues. With 9 bases clipped from V and 1 base from J, the junction kept 6 bases outside the gene matches. The clonotype originates from a human donor in good health (CMV status not recorded). Some clones in this sample may be carry-over from other donors' samples. The chain links TRBV6-1 to TRBJ2-1; 7 nucleotides match TRBD2. This specimen consisted of cultured PBMCs, obtained from culture after CMV antigen stimulation. The CDR3 DNA is TGTGCCAGTAAGCGGGGTCCATCCTACAATGAGCAGTTCTTC. Its protein product is CASKRGPSYNEQFF.